In this sample, the clone carrying this T cell receptor (beta chain) turned up a few times. The target antigen is unknown. This record comes from a study of vaccination effects on CD4 cells after COVID-19. Germline V lookup: CDR1 MNHEY, CDR2 SMNVEV (reference sequence). The CDR3 spans 11 residues. V gave up 8 bases and J gave up 13 bases, with 15 bases separating them. The study's findings and limits: In people who had recovered, most post-vaccine spike-reactive clones were new vaccine-induced clones.

In the ViraFEST assay, antigen-specific CD4+ clonotypes were identified by expansion after peptide-pool stimulation. Subsequent to a culture period of roughly 11 days, CD4+ T cells were isolated. Confirmation by PCR established that the person had SARS-CoV-2 infection between March and December 2020. The data were produced by immunoSEQ multiplex PCR, yet TCRdb's version contains in-frame clones alone and is incomplete. This sample has tens of thousands of clones, with 75% to 85% found just once. The receptor comes from a human donor who had a prior SARS-CoV-2 infection. The chain combines TRBV27 with TRBJ2-1; D might be TRBD1 (6 bases). The sample was CD4+ T cells from PBMCs cultured with HIV peptides, taken before COVID-19 vaccination. Subset specified: HIV-1 Nef peptide pool negative control/reference culture. CDR3 bases: TGTGCCAGCGCCAGGGGACCTCGACAGTTCTTC. Translated, it gives CASARGPRQFF.